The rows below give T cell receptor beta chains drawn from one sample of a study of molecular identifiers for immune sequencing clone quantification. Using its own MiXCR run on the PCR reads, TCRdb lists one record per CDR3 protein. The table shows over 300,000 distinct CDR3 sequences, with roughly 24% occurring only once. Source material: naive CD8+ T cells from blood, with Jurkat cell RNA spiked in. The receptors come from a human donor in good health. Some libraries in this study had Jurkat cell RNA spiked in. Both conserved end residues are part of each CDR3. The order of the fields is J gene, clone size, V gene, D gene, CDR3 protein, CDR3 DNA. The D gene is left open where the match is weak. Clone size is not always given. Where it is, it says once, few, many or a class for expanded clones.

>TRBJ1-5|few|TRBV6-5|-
CASSAFGPENQPQHF
TGTGCCAGCAGTGCCTTTGGGCCCGAGAATCAGCCCCAGCATTTT
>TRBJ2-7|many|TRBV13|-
CASSPTGTLLSEGYF
TGTGCCAGCAGCCCTACCGGGACTCTCCTAAGTGAAGGGTACTTC
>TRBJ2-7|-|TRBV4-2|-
CASSQVGGVEGEQYF
TGTGCCAGCAGCCAAGTGGGCGGGGTTGAGGGCGAGCAGTACTTC
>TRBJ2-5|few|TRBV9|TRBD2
CASSVGERGHLQETQYF
TGTGCCAGCAGCGTAGGGGAGCGGGGGCATCTTCAGGAGACCCAGTACTTC
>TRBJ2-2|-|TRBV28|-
CASSFWGADTGELFF
TGTGCCAGCAGTTTCTGGGGGGCGGACACCGGGGAGCTGTTTTTT
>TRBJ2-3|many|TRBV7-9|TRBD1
CASSLVNQGAIDTQYF
TGTGCCAGCAGCTTAGTGAATCAGGGGGCTATAGATACGCAGTATTTT
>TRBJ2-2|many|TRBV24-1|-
CATSDPTIENTGELFF
TGTGCCACCAGTGATCCAACGATCGAAAACACCGGGGAGCTGTTTTTT
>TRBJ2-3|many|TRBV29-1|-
CSDQKGDTQYF
TGCAGCGACCAAAAAGGAGATACGCAGTATTTT
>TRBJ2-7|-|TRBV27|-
CASSFNGLSDIREQYF
TGTGCCAGCAGTTTTAATGGACTTAGTGATATCAGGGAGCAGTACTTC
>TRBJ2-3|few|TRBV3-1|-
CASSQDLPNGDTQYF
TGTGCCAGCAGCCAAGACCTCCCAAACGGGGATACGCAGTATTTT
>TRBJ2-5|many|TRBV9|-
CASSVASGVPGAQYF
TGTGCCAGCAGCGTAGCTTCCGGGGTCCCCGGGGCCCAGTACTTC
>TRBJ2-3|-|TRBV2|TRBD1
CATTLKDRAADTQYF
TGTGCCACCACTTTGAAGGACAGGGCAGCAGATACGCAGTATTTT
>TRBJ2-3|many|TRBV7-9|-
CASSPKGVFSADTQYF
TGTGCCAGCAGCCCGAAGGGGGTCTTTTCGGCAGATACGCAGTATTTT
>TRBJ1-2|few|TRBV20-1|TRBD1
CSAHGQVYGYTF
TGCAGTGCTCATGGACAGGTCTATGGCTACACCTTC
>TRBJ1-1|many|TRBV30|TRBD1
CAWSRQGAEAFF
TGTGCCTGGAGCAGACAGGGAGCTGAAGCTTTCTTT
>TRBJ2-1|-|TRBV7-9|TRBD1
CASSFVRGLDNEQFF
TGTGCCAGCAGCTTTGTCAGGGGGCTGGACAATGAGCAGTTCTTC
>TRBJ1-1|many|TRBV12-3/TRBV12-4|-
CASNSGHLSEAFF
TGTGCCAGCAACTCGGGACACCTCTCAGAAGCTTTCTTT
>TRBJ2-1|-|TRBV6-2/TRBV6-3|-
CASPDRYNEQFF
TGTGCCAGCCCGGACAGATACAATGAGCAGTTCTTC
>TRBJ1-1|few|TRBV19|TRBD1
CASSIALRQGLNTEAFF
TGTGCCAGTAGTATAGCTCTCCGACAGGGCCTGAACACTGAAGCTTTCTTT
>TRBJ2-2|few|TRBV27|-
CASSYYNTGELFF
TGTGCCAGCAGTTATTATAACACCGGGGAGCTGTTTTTT
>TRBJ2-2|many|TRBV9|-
CASSALVGVAENTGELFF
TGTGCCAGCAGCGCACTCGTAGGAGTAGCGGAGAACACCGGGGAGCTGTTTTTT
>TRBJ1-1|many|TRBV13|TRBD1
CASSHGTGLTEAFF
TGTGCCAGCAGCCATGGGACAGGGCTCACTGAAGCTTTCTTT
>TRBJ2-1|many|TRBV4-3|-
CASSRDIYNEQFF
TGCGCCAGCAGCCGAGACATTTACAATGAGCAGTTCTTC
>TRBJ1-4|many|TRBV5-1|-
CASSSPDRGNEKLFF
TGCGCCAGCAGCTCACCGGACAGAGGAAATGAAAAACTGTTTTTT
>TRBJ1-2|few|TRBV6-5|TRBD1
CASSFSGTGGPRINYGYTF
TGTGCCAGCAGTTTTTCCGGGACAGGGGGCCCCCGGATTAACTATGGCTACACCTTC
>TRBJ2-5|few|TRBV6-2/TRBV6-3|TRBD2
CASTTHSGRAEETQYF
TGTGCCAGCACCACTCATAGCGGGAGGGCCGAGGAGACCCAGTACTTC
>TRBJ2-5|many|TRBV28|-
CASSFPGTQYF
TGTGCCAGCAGTTTCCCTGGGACCCAGTACTTC
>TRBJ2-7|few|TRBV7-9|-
CASSAGGSYYYEQYF
TGTGCCAGCAGCGCTGGAGGGTCTTACTACTACGAGCAGTACTTC
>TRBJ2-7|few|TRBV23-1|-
CASSRRPGPQIEYEQYF
TGCGCCAGCAGTCGAAGACCGGGCCCTCAAATCGAATACGAGCAGTACTTC
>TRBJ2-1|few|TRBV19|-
CASSTGIYNEQFF
TGTGCCAGTAGTACCGGAATTTACAATGAGCAGTTCTTC
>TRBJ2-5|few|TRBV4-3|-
CASSQDAGDKTQYF
TGCGCCAGCAGCCAAGATGCGGGGGACAAGACCCAGTACTTC
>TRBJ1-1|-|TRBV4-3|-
CASSQAVTRESFMNTEAFF
TGCGCCAGCAGCCAAGCAGTAACCCGTGAGTCCTTTATGAACACTGAAGCTTTCTTT
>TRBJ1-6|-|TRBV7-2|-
CAAEIGGRDSPLHF
TGTGCCGCCGAGATCGGGGGGAGAGACTCACCCCTCCACTTT
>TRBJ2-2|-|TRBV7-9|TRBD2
CASSQTTSRTGELFF
TGTGCCAGCAGTCAGACGACTAGCCGGACCGGGGAGCTGTTTTTT
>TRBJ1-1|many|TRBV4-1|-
CASSRSFNGASEAFF
TGCGCCAGCAGCCGGTCGTTTAACGGTGCAAGTGAAGCTTTCTTT
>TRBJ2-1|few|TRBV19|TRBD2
CASSSLYSGGVEQFF
TGTGCCAGTAGTTCCCTCTACAGCGGGGGGGTTGAGCAGTTCTTC
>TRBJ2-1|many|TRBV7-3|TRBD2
CASSVAGGPYNEQFF
TGTGCCAGCAGCGTAGCGGGAGGGCCGTACAATGAGCAGTTCTTC